These 18 T cell receptor beta chains originate from one sample sequenced in a study of CD8+ T cells in alopecia areata (dated by TCRdb to 2017 to 2018). Library preparation was by the immunoSEQ multiplex PCR assay. RNA was extracted from all samples and reverse transcribed into cDNA, which served as template for TCR sequencing. TCRdb obtained this table from immuneACCESS and retained in-frame rearrangements with V and J assigned. These tables miss some clones; where compared with another copy, unresolved V genes account for less than half of the shortfall, and the remainder is unexplained. The sample yields fewer than 150,000 clones; roughly 58% were counted once. Of the sample, 3.5% to 5% falls within the top ten clones. The label giving this sample's time point can be read as: baseline before oral tofacitinib. Sequencing was performed on CD4+ T cells sorted from blood, taken at week 0. These receptor sequences come from a human donor with alopecia areata.

This chain uses TRBV5-1 with TRBJ2-3; D gene ambiguous. Germline V gives CDR1 SGHRS, CDR2 YFSETQ. This CDR3 comprises 14 residues. Deletions cut 4 bases from V and 6 bases from J, with 15 bases between. The chain's CDR3 is CASSIGRNDDTQYF. The CDR3 DNA follows: TGCGCCAGCAGCATCGGTCGTAACGATGATACGCAGTATTTT.

The chain couples TRBV7-6 to TRBJ2-7; D assignment may be TRBD1 or TRBD2 (5 bases each). The germline V gene has CDR1 SGHVS and CDR2 FNYEAQ. The CDR3 extends over 14 amino acids. Trimming removed 4 bases at V and 3 bases at J, with 13 bases between. CDR3 in DNA: TGTGCCAGCAGCTCGGGACCGTCCGTCTACGAGCAGTACTTC. It yields the protein CASSSGPSVYEQYF.

The V call is TRBV18, the J call TRBJ2-7; 9 nucleotides match TRBD1. The length of the CDR3 is 13 residues. Germline values: CDR1 KGHSH, CDR2 LQKENI. The trim removed 3 bases at V and 8 bases at J, leaving 5 bases unmatched. The CDR3: CASSPVNRGQQYF. The CDR3 DNA follows: TGTGCCAGCTCACCTGTAAACAGGGGGCAGCAGTACTTC.

The gene calls are TRBV4-3 and TRBJ2-3, with D possibly being TRBD2 (7 bases). The germline V gene encodes CDR1 LGHNA and CDR2 YSLEER. The CDR3 extends over 15 amino acids. The V and J ends lost 3 bases and 4 bases respectively, with 14 bases between them. CDR3 protein: CASSQDTGGPDTQYF. DNA for the CDR3: TGCGCCAGCAGCCAGGACACCGGGGGGCCAGATACGCAGTATTTT.

The chain employs TRBV11-1 and TRBJ1-2; D gene ambiguous. With 2 bases removed from V and 9 bases from J, the gap between germline ends came to 22 bases. From germline, CDR1 is SGHAT and CDR2 FQDESV (reference sequence). The CDR3 contains 16 residues. CDR3 protein: CASSLSIGRSLESYTF. The CDR3, as DNA: TGTGCCAGCAGCTTAAGTATCGGGAGGTCCCTGGAGAGCTACACCTTC.

This clone has more than one count but fewer than ten. This rearrangement joins TRBV7-2 to TRBJ2-5, with a possible D match to TRBD2 (6 bases). The CDR3 runs 16 residues. The germline V gene has CDR1 SGHTA and CDR2 FQGNSA. V lost 1 base, J lost 1 base, and 13 bases lay in between. The CDR3 reads CASSLGIAVRQETQYF. DNA of the CDR3: TGTGCCAGCAGCTTAGGTATAGCGGTGCGCCAAGAGACCCAGTACTTC. Supplemented by reference TRBV7-2 and TRBJ2-5, the full variable domain reads GAGVSQSPSNKVTEKGKDVELRCDPISGHTALYWYRQSLGQGLEFLIYFQGNSAPDKSGLPSDRFSAERTGGSVSTLTIQRTQQEDSAVYLCASSLGIAVRQETQYFGPGTRLLVL.

This clone was found once. V and J are TRBV4-1 and TRBJ1-2, with D hard to call. Trimming took 4 bases from V and 0 from J, leaving 9 bases between them. The CDR3 is 14 residues long. CDR1 MGHRA and CDR2 YSYEKL come from the germline V gene. The CDR3 region has the DNA TGCGCCAGCAGCCTCGCCGGGGCTAACTATGGCTACACCTTC. Encoded protein: CASSLAGANYGYTF.

The chain uses TRBV7-2 and TRBJ2-5; 10 bases map to TRBD1. This CDR3 is 15 amino acids long. V lost 6 bases and J lost 2; bases outside the gene matches: 6. Germline lookup yields CDR1 SGHTA and CDR2 FQGNSA. The CDR3 is CASSETGGWQETQYF. CDR3 coding DNA: TGTGCCAGCAGTGAGACAGGGGGCTGGCAAGAGACCCAGTACTTC.

The CDR3 region is CASQPLLGTDTQYF. For the CDR3, the DNA is TGTGCCAGCCAGCCCCTCCTCGGCACAGATACGCAGTATTTT. V usage is TRBV6-1 and J usage is TRBJ2-3, with D unclear. This CDR3 contains 14 residues. Germline V gene sequence: CDR1 MNHNS, CDR2 SASEGT. The V gene lost 8 bases and the J gene lost 1 base, with 13 bases spanning the gap.

This chain uses TRBV18 with TRBJ2-1; D gene uncertain. Trimming shortened V by 2 bases and J by 8 bases, and 13 bases separated the two germline ends. Per germline, CDR1 KGHSH and CDR2 LQKENI. The CDR3 extends over 14 amino acids. The CDR3 loop reads CASSPIFVSHEQFF. The CDR3 nucleotides read TGTGCCAGCTCACCAATATTTGTATCCCATGAGCAGTTCTTC.

The chain is built from TRBV6-1 and TRBJ1-5; possible D gene TRBD1, 5 bases. In germline, CDR1 is MNHNS, CDR2 SASEGT. V lost 2 bases to trimming and J lost 6 bases, with 8 bases between them. CDR3 length: 13 residues. The CDR3 nucleotides read TGTGCCAGCAGTGAATTCAGGGTTCAGCCCCAGCATTTT. Translated, it gives CASSEFRVQPQHF.

This chain joins TRBV5-4 and TRBJ2-1; possible D gene TRBD2, 6 bases. CDR3 length: 15 residues. Per the germline V gene, CDR1 is SGHNT and CDR2 is YYREEE (reference sequence). The germline V and J ends were trimmed by 4 bases and 5 bases, with 16 bases remaining between them. This chain's CDR3 is CASSAGTGENNEQFF. The CDR3 bases are TGTGCCAGCAGCGCCGGGACTGGAGAAAACAATGAGCAGTTCTTC.

The CDR3 DNA reads TGCGCCAGCAGCCGGGACAGCCATGGCTACACCTTC. It yields the protein CASSRDSHGYTF. This chain joins TRBV5-1 and TRBJ1-2, with 7 bases identical to TRBD1. J gave up 6 bases and V 4 bases, and 3 bases lay outside the gene matches. This CDR3 contains 12 residues. Germline V gene lookup returns CDR1 SGHRS and CDR2 YFSETQ.

This clone was seen more than once but under ten times. This chain links TRBV4-2 with TRBJ2-4; no firm D call. The V gene's germline CDR1 is LGHNA and CDR2 YNFKEQ. The CDR3 runs to 15 residues. Trimming removed 0 bases at V and 0 bases at J, with 6 bases between. CDR3 DNA: TGTGCCAGCAGCCAAGATAAGGGAGCCAAAAACATTCAGTACTTC. As protein: CASSQDKGAKNIQYF.

This clone was seen a few times. The chain employs TRBV5-1 and TRBJ2-7, with 8 positions matching TRBD2. Germline V gene data show CDR1 as SGHRS and CDR2 as YFSETQ. CDR3 length equals 16 residues. The J segment lost 5 bases and the V segment lost 2 bases, leaving 12 bases of the junction unmatched. DNA of the CDR3: TGCGCCAGCAGCTTAGGCGGGGGGTACGGGCAGGACGAGCAGTACTTC. Its translation: CASSLGGGYGQDEQYF.

This clone came up a few times. The chain has TRBV7-7 and TRBJ2-5; weak D call: TRBD2 (5 bases). The CDR3 contains 14 residues. The V end was cut by 5 bases, the J end by 4 bases, with 14 bases between. Per germline, CDR1 SSHAT and CDR2 FNYEAQ (reference sequence). CDR3: CASSPLGGRETQYF. The CDR3 DNA is TGTGCCAGCAGCCCCCTTGGAGGCCGAGAGACCCAGTACTTC.

The chain employs TRBV7-8 and TRBJ1-2; D remains unclear. Trimming pared 0 bases from V and 9 bases from J, leaving 14 bases between. The CDR3 has 14 residues. Per germline, CDR1 SGHVS and CDR2 FQNEAQ. CDR3 nucleotide sequence: TGTGCCAGCAGCTTAGCGTTGGAGGCAGTAAGCTACACCTTC. This translates into CASSLALEAVSYTF.

The rearrangement links TRBV5-5 to TRBJ2-2, with D perhaps TRBD2 (5 bases). Trimming shortened V by 0 bases and J by 6 bases, and 9 bases separated the two germline ends. Per the germline V gene, CDR1 is SGHKS and CDR2 is YYEKEE (reference sequence). This CDR3 has 14 amino acids. The CDR3 is CASSLVRGSGELFF. CDR3 DNA: TGTGCCAGCAGCTTGGTTCGAGGGTCCGGGGAGCTGTTTTTT.